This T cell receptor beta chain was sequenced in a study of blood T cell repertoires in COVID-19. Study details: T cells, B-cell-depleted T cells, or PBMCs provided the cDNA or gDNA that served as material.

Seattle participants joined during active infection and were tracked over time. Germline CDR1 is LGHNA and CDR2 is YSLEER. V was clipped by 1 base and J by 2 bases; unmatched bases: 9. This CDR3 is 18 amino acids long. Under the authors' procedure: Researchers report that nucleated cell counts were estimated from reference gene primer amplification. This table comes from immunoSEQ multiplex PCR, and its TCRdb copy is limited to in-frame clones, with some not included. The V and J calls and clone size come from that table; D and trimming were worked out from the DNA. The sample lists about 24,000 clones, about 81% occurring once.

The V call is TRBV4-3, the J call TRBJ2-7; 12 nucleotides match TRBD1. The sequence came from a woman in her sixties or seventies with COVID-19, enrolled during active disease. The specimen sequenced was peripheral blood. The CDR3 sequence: CASSQGAGTGGAAYEQYF. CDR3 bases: TGCGCCAGCAGCCAAGGGGCCGGGACAGGGGGCGCGGCCTACGAGCAGTACTTC.